These 18 T cell receptor beta chains share one sample of origin, sequenced in a study of graft-versus-host responses after intestinal transplantation. Sequencing used immunoSEQ multiplex PCR; TCRdb keeps in-frame clones, though not all of them. The table includes 23,000 or so clones, over 90% detected once. The specimen was PBMCs, collected 39 to 40 days after intestinal transplant. Every receptor here comes from a human patient who received an intestinal transplant, so some T cells may come from the graft donor.

This rearrangement joins TRBV6-5 to TRBJ2-5; unclear D gene. V was shortened by 0 bases and J by 5 bases, with 7 bases between the two germline ends. The CDR3 has 13 residues. The germline V gene has CDR1 MNHEY and CDR2 SVGAGI. The CDR3 here is CASSYSYLETQYF. CDR3 sequence (DNA): TGTGCCAGCAGTTACTCGTATCTGGAGACCCAGTACTTC.

V gene TRBV6-5 combines with J gene TRBJ1-1; D is undetermined. The germline V gene has CDR1 MNHEY and CDR2 SVGAGI. V was cut by 5 bases and J by 6 bases, with 10 bases left in between. CDR3 size: 12 residues. The chain's CDR3 is CASSQGLAEAFF. As DNA, the CDR3 is TGTGCCAGCAGTCAAGGACTCGCTGAAGCTTTCTTT.

This chain uses TRBV4-3 with TRBJ1-2; D is possibly TRBD1 (5 bases). The CDR3 loop spans 15 amino acids. The germline V gene has CDR1 LGHNA and CDR2 YSLEER. The V end lost 0 bases, the J end lost 5 bases, and 13 bases lay between the germline ends. This chain's CDR3 is CASSQDQRGVYGYTF. The CDR3 coding sequence is TGCGCCAGCAGCCAAGATCAGAGAGGGGTATATGGCTACACCTTC.

The chain links TRBV5-6 to TRBJ2-5; 7 bases line up with TRBD1. Per germline, CDR1 SGHDT and CDR2 YYEEEE. This CDR3 has 15 residues. The trim removed 0 bases at V and 7 bases at J, leaving 9 bases unmatched. CDR3 in DNA: TGTGCCAGCAGCTTGGGGGACAGTTTCGGGTGGACCCAGTACTTC. Residues: CASSLGDSFGWTQYF. The variable domain in full, completed from reference TRBV5-6 and TRBJ2-5, reads DAGVTQSPTHLIKTRGQQVTLRCSPKSGHDTVSWYQQALGQGPQFIFQYYEEEERQRGNFPDRFSGHQFPNYSSELNVNALLLGDSALYLCASSLGDSFGWTQYFGPGTRLLVL.

The chain links TRBV7-6 to TRBJ2-3; 7 bases are a match to TRBD2. Germline loops: CDR1 SGHVS, CDR2 FNYEAQ. The V and J ends lost 2 bases and 1 base, in that order; junction bases with no gene match: 9. This CDR3 has 17 residues. CDR3 residues: CASSLRSGIYGTDTQYF. The DNA of the CDR3 is TGTGCCAGCAGCTTACGGAGCGGGATCTACGGCACAGATACGCAGTATTTT.

The rearrangement links TRBV19 to TRBJ2-7; D call uncertain. CDR1 and CDR2 (germline): LNHDA, SQIVND (reference sequence). This CDR3 is built from 14 residues. Trimming removed 5 bases from V and 4 bases from J, with 15 bases in between. In nucleotides, the CDR3 is TGTGCCAGTAGTTATCGGACCCAGATATACGAGCAGTACTTC. Translated: CASSYRTQIYEQYF. Full variable domain (remainder filled in from reference TRBV19 and TRBJ2-7): DGGITQSPKYLFRKEGQNVTLSCEQNLNHDAMYWYRQDPGQGLRLIYYSQIVNDFQKGDIAEGYSVSREKKESFPLTVTSAQKNPTAFYLCASSYRTQIYEQYFGPGTRLTVT.

V usage is TRBV5-6 and J usage is TRBJ1-1, with a tentative D call TRBD1 (6 bases). This CDR3 has 13 amino acids. Trimming left V 6 bases short and J 4 bases short, with 13 bases between. In germline, CDR1 is SGHDT, CDR2 YYEEEE. CDR3 protein: CASIASRGTEAFF. Written as DNA, the CDR3 is TGTGCCAGCATCGCGAGCAGGGGCACTGAAGCTTTCTTT.

The chain couples TRBV6-4 to TRBJ2-1; 9 positions agree with TRBD2. The germline V gene encodes CDR1 MRHNA and CDR2 SNTAGT. The length of the CDR3 is 15 residues. J lost 0 bases, V lost 3 bases, and 0 bases had no gene match. The CDR3 DNA follows: TGTGCCAGCAGTGAGACTAGCGGCTCCTACAATGAGCAGTTCTTC. Protein sequence: CASSETSGSYNEQFF.

This chain links TRBV7-9 with TRBJ2-1; D is uncertain. The CDR3 totals 10 residues. From germline, CDR1 is SEHNR and CDR2 FQNEAQ (reference sequence). V was clipped by 6 bases and J by 8 bases, with 5 bases between them. Written as DNA, the CDR3 is TGTGCCAGCAGAGTTGATGAGCAGTTCTTC. This sequence encodes CASRVDEQFF.

This chain joins TRBV6-5 and TRBJ2-7; TRBD1 matches 12 bases. The length of the CDR3 is 14 residues. The ends lost 3 bases at V and 7 bases at J; junction bases unmatched: 4. In germline, CDR1 is MNHEY, CDR2 SVGAGI. The CDR3 coding sequence is TGTGCCAGCAGTTATGGGACAGGGGGCAGGGAGCAGTACTTC. Its protein product is CASSYGTGGREQYF.

This chain uses TRBV4-3 with TRBJ1-2; TRBD1 matches at 7 bases. CDR1 is LGHNA and CDR2 is YSLEER in the germline V gene. The CDR3 contains 16 residues. The trim removed 0 bases at V and 1 base at J, leaving 5 bases unmatched. The CDR3 DNA is TGCGCCAGCAGCCAAGACCCCGGGACAGTTAACTATGGCTACACCTTC. Residues: CASSQDPGTVNYGYTF.

The chain is built from TRBV11-2 and TRBJ1-3; D not resolved. CDR3 length: 14 amino acids. V lost 5 bases and J lost 2, with 10 bases in between. From germline, CDR1 is SGHAT and CDR2 FQNNGV. CDR3 in amino acids: CASSRWGTGNTIYF. As DNA, the CDR3 is TGTGCCAGCAGCCGTTGGGGAACTGGAAACACCATATATTTT.

V usage is TRBV7-9 and J usage is TRBJ1-2; unclear D gene. CDR1 and CDR2 (germline): SEHNR, FQNEAQ (reference sequence). V lost 1 base and J 4 bases, leaving 7 bases between the germline ends. CDR3 length equals 13 residues. CDR3: CASSLETGYGYTF. The CDR3 nucleotides are TGTGCCAGCAGCTTAGAGACGGGCTATGGCTACACCTTC.

The V call is TRBV30, the J call TRBJ1-2; 7 positions match TRBD1. J lost 4 bases, V lost 1 base, and 9 bases had no gene match. The CDR3 covers 15 residues. The V gene's germline CDR1 is GTSNPN and CDR2 SVGIG (reference sequence). The CDR3 spells CAWSGLGTDTYGYTF. In nucleotides, the CDR3 is TGTGCCTGGAGTGGGCTCGGGACAGATACCTATGGCTACACCTTC.

The CDR3 protein is CASSTLIGTGSGNTIYF. Written as DNA, the CDR3 is TGTGCCAGCAGCACCCTAATCGGGACAGGGTCTGGAAACACCATATATTTT. The V gene is TRBV7-8, the J gene TRBJ1-3, with 9 bases matching TRBD1. J lost 1 base, V lost 5 bases, and 9 bases had no gene match. CDR1 SGHVS and CDR2 FQNEAQ come from the germline V gene. CDR3 length: 17 amino acids.

The rearrangement links TRBV5-5 to TRBJ1-1, with unresolved D. V lost 0 bases and J lost 6, with 6 bases in between. Germline-derived CDR1 and CDR2 are SGHKS and YYEKEE (reference sequence). This CDR3 contains 12 residues. CDR3 sequence (DNA): TGTGCCAGCAGCTTGGCCGGGCCTGAAGCTTTCTTT. The encoded protein is CASSLAGPEAFF. Based on the CDR3 plus reference TRBV5-5 and TRBJ1-1, the full variable domain is DAGVTQSPTHLIKTRGQQVTLRCSPISGHKSVSWYQQVLGQGPQFIFQYYEKEERGRGNFPDRFSARQFPNYSSELNVNALLLGDSALYLCASSLAGPEAFFGQGTRLTVV.

This chain connects TRBV7-2 to TRBJ2-7; 7 bases match TRBD2. This CDR3 comprises 14 residues. CDR1 is SGHTA and CDR2 is FQGNSA in the germline V gene. After removal of 0 bases from V and 5 bases from J, the junction contained 4 bases not matched to a gene. The CDR3 spells CASSLALAGDEQYF. The CDR3 DNA follows: TGTGCCAGCAGCTTAGCGCTGGCGGGAGACGAGCAGTACTTC.

This chain uses TRBV7-8 with TRBJ2-1; D perhaps matches TRBD2 (7 bases). Per germline, CDR1 SGHVS and CDR2 FQNEAQ. This CDR3 region has 14 residues. V lost 1 base to trimming and J lost 12 bases, with 16 bases between them. In DNA form, the CDR3 reads TGTGCCAGCAGCTTAGTGGCGGGGGCTTTCCGGCAGTTCTTC. This sequence encodes CASSLVAGAFRQFF.